This T cell receptor beta chain was captured in a study of molecular identifiers for immune sequencing clone quantification. Study-wide context: In replicates, RNA from about 20,000 or 100,000 naive CD8 cells was split five ways, four sequenced.

Findings and limits, study-wide: For effector cells, clones above 20 RNA copies held over 98% of molecules; for naive cells, under 1%. Single-cell amounts of spiked Jurkat TCR RNA were reportedly detectable among about a million naive cells.

The V and J ends lost 0 bases and 7 bases respectively, with 16 bases between them. CDR3 length equals 15 residues. The germline gives CDR1 SGHDN, CDR2 FVKESK. Bulk TCR libraries used previously described methods and listed TCR primers. Each CDR3 protein is one row after TCRdb ran MiXCR on the PCR reads. The table lists some 65,000 distinct CDR3 sequences, about a fifth of them singletons. In this sample, this clonotype turned up many times. No antigen is known for it. This chain joins TRBV14 and TRBJ2-7; perhaps D is TRBD1 or TRBD2 (5 bases each). This clonotype was obtained from a human donor in good health. Some libraries in this study had Jurkat cell RNA spiked in. Sequencing was carried out using naive CD8+ T cells from blood, with Jurkat cell RNA spiked in. The sample's subset: FACS-sorted CD8+CD4-CCR7+CD45RA+ naive T cells. CDR3 nucleotides: TGTGCCAGCAGCCAAGAAATCCTAAGGGGCGGGGAGCAGTACTTC. It is translated as CASSQEILRGGEQYF.